The clone carrying this T cell receptor (beta chain) came up many times. Its cognate antigen is unknown. The CDR3 contains 13 residues. The ends were cut back, 6 bases at V and 1 base at J, with 9 bases in the middle. Looked up from germline, CDR1 is SNHLY and CDR2 is FYNNEI. This sample stems from a study of Graves' ophthalmopathy and Graves' hyperthyroidism. General observations from the study: The model forecast ophthalmopathy progression, reaching 70.59% sensitivity and roughly 72% specificity.

RNA transcripts were the source from which TCR beta CDR3 regions were amplified. HTBI primers were employed in first-round RT-PCR, then a second-round multiplex PCR followed. TCRdb independently ran MiXCR on the multiplex PCR reads; one entry per CDR3 protein. The sample has 900,000 to 1,200,000 distinct CDR3 sequences; 36% are singletons. The study recruited hyperthyroidism patients aged 18 to 65 who were newly diagnosed, under 2 months' duration. The rearrangement links TRBV2 to TRBJ1-1, with D possibly being TRBD1 (5 bases). The sequencing sample was made of peripheral blood or thyroid tissue (not recorded which). The sequence came from an adult man with Graves' hyperthyroidism. The CDR3: CASRVGENTEAFF. The CDR3 coding sequence is TGTGCCAGCAGGGTAGGGGAGAACACTGAAGCTTTCTTT.